This entry concerns a single TCR beta chain. Sequenced by immunoSEQ multiplex PCR; TCRdb stores in-frame clones only, minus some. The sample shows around 240,000 clones, about 65% of them seen only once. The sample comes from a study of shared clonotypes between healthy human individuals. Trimming pared 5 bases from V and 0 bases from J, leaving 18 bases between. CDR3 size: 17 residues. Germline V gives CDR1 SGDLS, CDR2 YYNGEE. What was sequenced was memory CD4+ T cells sorted from blood. The subset is: CD45RA-negative fraction. This clonotype originated in a man aged 25-45 years in good health. The chain employs TRBV9 and TRBJ2-1; D ambiguous. The CDR3 nucleotides are TGTGCCAGCAGTCGAAGGATCGGCCTAAGCTCCTACAATGAGCAGTTCTTC. Protein product: CASSRRIGLSSYNEQFF.